The T cell receptor beta chain described here comes from a study of T-cell memory formation after mild COVID-19. The overall study: The two donors had largely donor-specific TCR clusters.

The study's findings and limits: CD4+ contracting clones were mainly CM and EM; CD8+ ones, EMRA. Pre-infection memory harbored some responding clones, suggesting cross-reactive memory joined.

Note on this clonotype: Its cognate antigen is unknown.

Barcoded TCR alpha and TCR beta cDNA libraries with UMIs came from 5'RACE using constant-segment primers. TCRdb ran MiXCR on the 5' RACE reads and lists one entry per CDR3 protein. The table includes 450,000 or so distinct CDR3 sequences, 20% to 30% detected once. The origin of this receptor is an adult woman who had mild COVID-19 (a few samples of this study predate the infection). Cell type and time point are not known. The specimen sequenced was PBMCs or a T cell subset sorted from them (not recorded which).

The CDR3 DNA follows: TGTGCCAGCAGCTCGAGATACGGGGGGGGCACAGATACGCAGTATTTT. As protein: CASSSRYGGGTDTQYF. The chain recombines TRBV9 with TRBJ2-3; 8 nucleotides align to TRBD2. Germline-derived CDR1 and CDR2 are SGDLS and YYNGEE. Losses at the gene ends were 4 bases for V and 1 base for J; bases not matched to a gene: 8. CDR3 length equals 16 residues.